The clone carrying this TCR beta chain occurred once. The same CDR3 arises from other DNA sequences in this sample as well. CDR1 is SGHRS, CDR2 YFSETQ, per germline. Trimming cost V 1 base and J 4 bases, with 8 bases left between them. The CDR3 contains 13 residues. Sequencing used immunoSEQ multiplex PCR; TCRdb keeps in-frame clones, though not all of them. The sample lists about 1,500,000 clones; approximately 97% were seen once. Every donor was a Caucasian adult from Nashville, Tennessee. These data are taken from a study of shared clonotypes between healthy human individuals. The clonotype originates from a man aged 25-40 years in good health. The sample consisted of naive CD4+ T cells sorted from blood. Documented subset: CD45RA+ positively selected. This chain links TRBV5-1 with TRBJ1-1; D is undetermined. CDR3 bases: TGCGCCAGCAGCTTGCGGGTTGGCACTGAAGCTTTCTTT. It encodes CASSLRVGTEAFF. Full variable domain (remainder filled in from reference TRBV5-1 and TRBJ1-1): KAGVTQTPRYLIKTRGQQVTLSCSPISGHRSVSWYQQTPGQGLQFLFEYFSETQRNKGNFPGRFSGRQFSNSRSEMNVSTLELGDSALYLCASSLRVGTEAFFGQGTRLTVV.